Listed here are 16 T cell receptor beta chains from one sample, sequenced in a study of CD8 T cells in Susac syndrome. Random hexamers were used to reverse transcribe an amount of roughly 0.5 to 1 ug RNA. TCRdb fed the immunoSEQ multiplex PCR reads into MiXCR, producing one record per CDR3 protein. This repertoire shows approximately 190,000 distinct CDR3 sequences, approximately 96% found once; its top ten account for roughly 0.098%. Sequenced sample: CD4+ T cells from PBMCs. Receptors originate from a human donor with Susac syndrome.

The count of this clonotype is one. The CDR3 bases are TGTGCCACCAGTGAATCCGGGACGCTAAAGGATGAGCAGTTCTTC. Translated, it gives CATSESGTLKDEQFF. V and J are TRBV24-1 and TRBJ2-1; D might be TRBD1 or TRBD2, each matching 5 bases. Germline CDR1 and CDR2: KGHDR and SFDVKD. The V and J ends lost 4 bases and 8 bases respectively, with 17 bases between them. The CDR3 extends over 15 amino acids.

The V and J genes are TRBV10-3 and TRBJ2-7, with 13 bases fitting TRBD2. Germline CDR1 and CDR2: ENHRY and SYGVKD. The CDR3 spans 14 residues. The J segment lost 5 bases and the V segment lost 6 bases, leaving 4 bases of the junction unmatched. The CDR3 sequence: CAIRGLAGLDEQYF. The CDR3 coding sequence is TGTGCCATCAGGGGACTAGCGGGGCTCGACGAGCAGTACTTC.

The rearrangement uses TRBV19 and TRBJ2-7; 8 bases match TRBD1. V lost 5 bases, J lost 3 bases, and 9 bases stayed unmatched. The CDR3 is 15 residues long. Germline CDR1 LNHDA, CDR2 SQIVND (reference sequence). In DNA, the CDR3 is TGTGCCAGTAGTGCACAGCAGGGGGCCAACTACGAGCAGTACTTC. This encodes CASSAQQGANYEQYF.

For the CDR3, the DNA is TGTGCCAGCAGTTTCCTAGCGGGCGCGCAAGAGACCCAGTACTTC. This sequence encodes CASSFLAGAQETQYF. The chain employs TRBV12-3 or TRBV12-4 and TRBJ2-5, with TRBD2 matching 8 bases. With V trimmed by 3 bases and J by 2 bases, 5 bases remained unmatched. The CDR3 extends over 15 amino acids.

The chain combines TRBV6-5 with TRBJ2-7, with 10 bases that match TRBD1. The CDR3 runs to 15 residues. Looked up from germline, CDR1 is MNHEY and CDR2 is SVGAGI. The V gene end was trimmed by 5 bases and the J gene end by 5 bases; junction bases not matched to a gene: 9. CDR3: CASSTPGQGKDEQYF. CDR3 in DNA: TGTGCCAGCAGTACCCCGGGACAGGGGAAGGACGAGCAGTACTTC.

DNA of the CDR3: TGTGCCAGCAGCTTGTTGGACCAAGTATCCTGGGGTGGCTACACCTTC. It translates to CASSLLDQVSWGGYTF. The chain joins TRBV5-6 to TRBJ1-2, with unresolved D. The CDR3 is made up of 16 amino acids. Per the germline V gene, CDR1 is SGHDT and CDR2 is YYEEEE. The V end was cut by 1 base, the J end by 7 bases, with 20 bases between.

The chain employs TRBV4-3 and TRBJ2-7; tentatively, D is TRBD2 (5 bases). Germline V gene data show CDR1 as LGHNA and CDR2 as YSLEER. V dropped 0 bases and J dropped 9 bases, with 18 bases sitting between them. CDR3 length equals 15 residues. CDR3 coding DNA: TGCGCCAGCAGCCAAGAAATATTGAGGGTGGGCGGGCAGTACTTC. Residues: CASSQEILRVGGQYF.

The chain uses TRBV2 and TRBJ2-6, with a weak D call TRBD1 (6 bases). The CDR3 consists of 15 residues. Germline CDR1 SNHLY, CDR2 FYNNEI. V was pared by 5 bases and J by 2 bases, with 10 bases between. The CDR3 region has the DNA TGTGCCAGCAGTTGGAACAGGGCTGGGGCCAACGTCCTGACTTTC. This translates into CASSWNRAGANVLTF.

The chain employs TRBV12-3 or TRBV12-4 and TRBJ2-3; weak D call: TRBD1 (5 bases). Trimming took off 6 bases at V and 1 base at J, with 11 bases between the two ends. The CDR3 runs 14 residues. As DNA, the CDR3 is TGTGCCAGCAGACTTCTAGGGGGCACAGATACGCAGTATTTT. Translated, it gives CASRLLGGTDTQYF.

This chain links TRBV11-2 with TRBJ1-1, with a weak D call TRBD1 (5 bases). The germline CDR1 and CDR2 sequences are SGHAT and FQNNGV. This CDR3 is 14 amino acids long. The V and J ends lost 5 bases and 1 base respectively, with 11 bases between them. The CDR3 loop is CASSPGPTNTEAFF. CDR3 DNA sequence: TGTGCCAGCAGCCCGGGACCGACGAACACTGAAGCTTTCTTT. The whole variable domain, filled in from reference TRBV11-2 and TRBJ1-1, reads EAGVAQSPRYKIIEKRQSVAFWCNPISGHATLYWYQQILGQGPKLLIQFQNNGVVDDSQLPKDRFSAERLKGVDSTLKIQPAKLEDSAVYLCASSPGPTNTEAFFGQGTRLTVV.

CDR3 sequence reads: CSVEGGSGETQYF. The CDR3 DNA reads TGCAGCGTTGAAGGAGGGTCCGGAGAGACCCAGTACTTC. The chain joins TRBV29-1 to TRBJ2-5, with a possible D match to TRBD2 (5 bases). Germline loops: CDR1 SQVTM, CDR2 ANQGSEA. V was pared by 1 base and J by 4 bases, with 10 bases between. This CDR3 region has 13 residues. The whole variable domain, remainder taken from reference TRBV29-1 and TRBJ2-5, is SAVISQKPSRDICQRGTSLTIQCQVDSQVTMMFWYRQQPGQSLTLIATANQGSEATYESGFVIDKFPISRPNLTFSTLTVSNMSPEDSSIYLCSVEGGSGETQYFGPGTRLLVL.

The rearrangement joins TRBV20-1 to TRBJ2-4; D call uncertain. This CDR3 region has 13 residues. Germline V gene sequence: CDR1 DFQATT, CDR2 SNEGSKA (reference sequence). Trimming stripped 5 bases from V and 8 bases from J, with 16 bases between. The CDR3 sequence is CSAPDINGDIQYF. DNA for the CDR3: TGCAGTGCTCCTGACATAAATGGGGACATTCAGTACTTC.

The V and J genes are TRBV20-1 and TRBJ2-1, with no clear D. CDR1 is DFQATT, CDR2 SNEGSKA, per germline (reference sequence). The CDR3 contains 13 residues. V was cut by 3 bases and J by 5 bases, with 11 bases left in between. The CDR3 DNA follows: TGCAGTGCTAGTTGGCCTAACAACAATGAGCAGTTCTTC. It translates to CSASWPNNNEQFF.

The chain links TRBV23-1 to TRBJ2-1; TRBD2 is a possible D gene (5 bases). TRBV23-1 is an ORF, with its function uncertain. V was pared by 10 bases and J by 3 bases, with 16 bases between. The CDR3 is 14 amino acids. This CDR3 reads CANISTGFYNEQFF. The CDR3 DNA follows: TGCGCCAACATCAGTACGGGGTTCTACAATGAGCAGTTCTTC.

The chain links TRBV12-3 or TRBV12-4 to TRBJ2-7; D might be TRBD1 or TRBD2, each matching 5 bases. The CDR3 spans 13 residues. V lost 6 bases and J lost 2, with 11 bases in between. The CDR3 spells CASRRDGPYEQYF. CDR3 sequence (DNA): TGTGCCAGCAGACGGGACGGCCCCTACGAGCAGTACTTC.

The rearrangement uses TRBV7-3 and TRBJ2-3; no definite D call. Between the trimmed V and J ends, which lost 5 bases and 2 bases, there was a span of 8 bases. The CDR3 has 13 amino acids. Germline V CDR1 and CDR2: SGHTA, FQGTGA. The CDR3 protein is CASSTTYTDTQYF. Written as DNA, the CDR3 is TGTGCCAGCAGCACAACATACACAGATACGCAGTATTTT.